These 30 T cell receptor beta chains originate from one sample sequenced in a study of blood T cell repertoires in COVID-19. The data were produced by immunoSEQ multiplex PCR, yet TCRdb's version contains in-frame clones alone and is incomplete. The sample has tens of thousands of clones, around four fifths seen once. Sequences were obtained from peripheral blood. The receptor source for this set is an elderly woman with active or convalescent COVID-19.

The chain links TRBV7-2 to TRBJ1-1, with D unclear. This CDR3 contains 15 residues. From germline, CDR1 is SGHTA and CDR2 FQGNSA. Trimming removed 2 bases at V and 0 bases at J, with 10 bases between. CDR3 nucleotide sequence: TGTGCCAGCAGCTTATCGCCACTTATGAACACTGAAGCTTTCTTT. Translated, it gives CASSLSPLMNTEAFF. The full variable domain, rest sourced from reference TRBV7-2 and TRBJ1-1, is GAGVSQSPSNKVTEKGKDVELRCDPISGHTALYWYRQSLGQGLEFLIYFQGNSAPDKSGLPSDRFSAERTGGSVSTLTIQRTQQEDSAVYLCASSLSPLMNTEAFFGQGTRLTVV.

This clone has just a few counts. The chain has TRBV12-3 or TRBV12-4 and TRBJ1-1, with D unclear. The V gene lost 3 bases and the J gene lost 9 bases, with 11 bases spanning the gap. The CDR3 contains 12 residues. The CDR3 here is CASSLSAGQAFF. Here the CDR3 DNA reads TGTGCCAGCAGTTTGTCTGCAGGCCAAGCTTTCTTT.

In the case of this clone: In the same sample, other DNA sequences code for this CDR3. This chain links TRBV5-1 with TRBJ1-5, with no clear D. Per germline, CDR1 SGHRS and CDR2 YFSETQ. V shed 1 base and J shed 7 bases, with 9 bases lying between them. The CDR3 length is 13 residues. CDR3 amino acids: CASSLTGGQPQHF. The CDR3 bases are TGCGCCAGCAGCTTGACTGGCGGCCAGCCCCAGCATTTT.

This clone has just a few counts. The chain joins TRBV10-1 to TRBJ1-2; a possible D gene is TRBD1 (6 bases). The germline CDR1 and CDR2 sequences are WNHNN and SYGVQD (reference sequence). This CDR3 has 16 residues. Trimming left V 2 bases short and J 4 bases short, with 17 bases between. Here the CDR3 DNA reads TGCGCCAGCAGTGAGGACGCGGGGGGGGGCTCCTATGGCTACACCTTC. Translating it yields CASSEDAGGGSYGYTF.

V and J are TRBV3-1 (or the pseudogene TRBV3-2) and TRBJ1-3; 7 bases line up with TRBD1. CDR3 length: 18 residues. With 0 bases clipped from V and 4 bases from J, the junction kept 12 bases outside the gene matches. The germline V gene has CDR1 LGHDT and CDR2 YNNKEL (reference sequence). The CDR3 here is CASSQDSAYRTGGNTIYF. CDR3 DNA sequence: TGTGCCAGCAGCCAAGATTCTGCTTATAGGACAGGCGGAAACACCATATATTTT.

The chain employs TRBV5-1 and TRBJ1-1; a weak D match, TRBD1 (5 bases). The germline CDR1 and CDR2 sequences are SGHRS and YFSETQ. The CDR3 spans 14 residues. V was trimmed by 0 bases and J by 1 base, leaving 7 bases between them. CDR3 DNA: TGCGCCAGCAGCTTGGGCGGACAGAACACTGAAGCTTTCTTT. This sequence encodes CASSLGGQNTEAFF.

CDR3 loop: CASSQLLPRTGLEKLFF. In DNA, the CDR3 is TGTGCCAGCAGCCAACTCCTCCCTAGGACAGGGCTTGAAAAACTGTTTTTT. V is TRBV3-1 (or the pseudogene TRBV3-2) and J is TRBJ1-4, with 8 positions matching TRBD1. CDR3 length: 17 amino acids. The germline CDR1 and CDR2 sequences are LGHDT and YNNKEL (reference sequence). The V and J ends lost 2 bases and 7 bases, in that order; junction bases with no gene match: 12.

With regard to this clone: The sample carries other DNA sequences with the same CDR3. The CDR3 loop reads CASMRQGNYGYTF. In DNA, the CDR3 is TGTGCCAGCATGAGACAGGGGAACTATGGCTACACCTTC. This sequence joins TRBV6-5 and TRBJ1-2, with 8 bases aligning to TRBD1. Germline CDR1 MNHEY, CDR2 SVGAGI. This CDR3 spans 13 amino acids. The V segment lost 7 bases and the J segment 2 bases; nucleotides outside the gene matches: 3.

In its sample, this clone was seen a few times. This sequence joins TRBV3-1 (or the pseudogene TRBV3-2) and TRBJ1-2; 9 bases line up with TRBD1. CDR1 LGHDT and CDR2 YNNKEL come from the germline V gene (reference sequence). Losses at the gene ends were 4 bases for V and 5 bases for J; bases not matched to a gene: 5. The CDR3 runs to 14 residues. CDR3 region: CASSLGQGRYGYTF. DNA of the CDR3: TGTGCCAGCAGCCTTGGACAGGGGAGGTATGGCTACACCTTC.

The CDR3 loop reads CASSNRGEPYEQYF. CDR3 DNA sequence: TGTGCCAGCAGCAACCGGGGTGAACCCTACGAGCAGTACTTC. The chain has TRBV21-1 and TRBJ2-7; the D call in the table, TRBD2, was not verified against the DNA. TRBV21-1 is reported as a pseudogene. This CDR3 is built from 14 residues.

A few counts support this clone. The chain uses TRBV7-6 and TRBJ1-1, with 7 bases fitting TRBD1. CDR3 length: 15 residues. Germline V CDR1 and CDR2: SGHVS, FNYEAQ. V was clipped by 5 bases and J by 4 bases; unmatched bases: 10. The CDR3 nucleotides are TGTGCCAGCAGCACGGGCGCGACAGGGTCCACTGAAGCTTTCTTT. Encoded protein: CASSTGATGSTEAFF.

The genes are TRBV5-4 and TRBJ2-2; 9 bases align to TRBD2. Trimming cost V 0 bases and J 5 bases; bases outside gene matches: 8. The CDR3 has 17 amino acids. Germline loops: CDR1 SGHNT, CDR2 YYREEE (reference sequence). CDR3 residues: CASSLGSGGIGTGELFF. The DNA for the CDR3 is TGTGCCAGCAGCTTGGGCAGCGGGGGGATCGGAACCGGGGAGCTGTTTTTT.

This clone was observed a single time. The chain combines TRBV9 with TRBJ1-1; D is unclear. V was trimmed by 4 bases and J by 1 base, leaving 8 bases between them. CDR1 SGDLS and CDR2 YYNGEE come from the germline V gene. The CDR3 spans 13 residues. The CDR3 bases are TGTGCCAGCAGCCTCTCAGAGAACACTGAAGCTTTCTTT. It encodes CASSLSENTEAFF. Full variable domain (remainder filled in from reference TRBV9 and TRBJ1-1): DSGVTQTPKHLITATGQRVTLRCSPRSGDLSVYWYQQSLDQGLQFLIQYYNGEERAKGNILERFSAQQFPDLHSELNLSSLELGDSALYFCASSLSENTEAFFGQGTRLTVV.

This clone was counted a single time. The chain recombines TRBV3-1 (or the pseudogene TRBV3-2) with TRBJ1-5; tentatively, D is TRBD1 (6 bases). Looked up from germline, CDR1 is LGHDT and CDR2 is YNNKEL (reference sequence). The CDR3 sequence is 14 residues long. Trimming removed 5 bases at V and 7 bases at J, with 15 bases between. The CDR3 protein is CASSESHREQPQHF. CDR3 DNA sequence: TGTGCCAGCAGCGAGAGTCACAGGGAGCAGCCCCAGCATTTT.

The CDR3 nucleotides read TGTGCCAGCAGCTCGGACAGGGGGGAAGGAAACACCATATATTTT. This encodes CASSSDRGEGNTIYF. The genes are TRBV6-5 and TRBJ1-3, with 10 bases identical to TRBD1. Germline CDR1 is MNHEY and CDR2 is SVGAGI. V gave up 6 bases and J gave up 4 bases; unmatched junction bases: 6. There are 15 residues in the CDR3.

This clone is a singleton in its sample. The chain joins TRBV2 to TRBJ2-3; 7 positions agree with TRBD2. V dropped 4 bases and J dropped 0; count of bases not matched to a gene: 4. The CDR3 runs to 15 residues. Per germline, CDR1 SNHLY and CDR2 FYNNEI. CDR3 in amino acids: CASSAPGGSTDTQYF. In nucleotides, the CDR3 is TGTGCCAGCAGTGCCCCGGGGGGTAGCACAGATACGCAGTATTTT.

J is TRBJ1-1 and V is TRBV11-1; tentatively, D is TRBD1 (5 bases). Trimming took off 5 bases at V and 3 bases at J, with 16 bases between the two ends. CDR1 is SGHAT, CDR2 FQDESV, per germline (reference sequence). The CDR3 length is 15 residues. The CDR3 coding sequence is TGTGCCAGCAGCCCGGATGACAGTTCCCACACTGAAGCTTTCTTT. Protein sequence: CASSPDDSSHTEAFF.

V usage is TRBV18 and J usage is TRBJ2-2; 8 nucleotides line up with TRBD1. V was clipped by 5 bases and J by 5 bases; unmatched bases: 7. CDR3 size: 15 residues. Germline V gene data show CDR1 as KGHSH and CDR2 as LQKENI. The DNA of the CDR3 is TGTGCCAGCTCAGAAGGACAGGGCTTAACCGGGGAGCTGTTTTTT. Translating it yields CASSEGQGLTGELFF.

On this clone itself: One end of the junction varies from germline; a read error may be responsible. This chain uses TRBV7-7 with TRBJ2-1, with 12 bases lining up with TRBD2. This CDR3 contains 18 residues. The germline CDR1 and CDR2 sequences are SSHAT and FNYEAQ (reference sequence). The CDR3 loop is CASSLLASGGAGENEQFF. The CDR3 DNA sequence: TGTGCTAGCAGCTTGTTGGCTAGCGGGGGGGCCGGTGAGAATGAGCAGTTCTTC.

CDR3 nucleotides: TGTGCCAGCGCCCCGGGACATCCCTGGGAGCAGTACTTC. Translation gives CASAPGHPWEQYF. The chain is built from TRBV6-1 and TRBJ2-7; maybe TRBD1 (6 bases). Trimming took 8 bases from V and 7 from J, leaving 18 bases between them. The CDR3 covers 13 residues. Germline values: CDR1 MNHNS, CDR2 SASEGT.

This clone has a count of ten or more. The rearrangement uses TRBV4-2 and TRBJ1-5; 9 bases are shared with TRBD1. Germline lookup yields CDR1 LGHNA and CDR2 YNFKEQ. J gave up 0 bases and V 4 bases, and 1 base lay outside the gene matches. The CDR3 covers 15 residues. As DNA, the CDR3 is TGTGCCAGCAGCCGGACAGGGGATAGCAATCAGCCCCAGCATTTT. Its protein product is CASSRTGDSNQPQHF.

The CDR3 sequence: CASSLKQAQETQYF. CDR3 coding DNA: TGTGCCAGCAGCTTAAAACAGGCCCAAGAGACCCAGTACTTC. The gene calls are TRBV11-3 and TRBJ2-5, with D possibly matching TRBD1 (5 bases). The CDR3 consists of 14 residues. Trimming cost V 2 bases and J 1 base, with 8 bases left between them. The germline CDR1 and CDR2 sequences are SGHNT and YENEEA.

The gene calls are TRBV29-1 and TRBJ1-4, with D possibly TRBD1 on 6 matching bases. Looked up from germline, CDR1 is SQVTM and CDR2 is ANQGSEA. There are 13 residues in the CDR3. CDR3 coding DNA: TGCAGTTACCTCAGGGGAGGGAATGAAAAACTGTTTTTT. It encodes CSYLRGGNEKLFF.

The table lists this clone with a few counts. The chain recombines TRBV5-1 with TRBJ2-3; a weak D match, TRBD1 (6 bases). This CDR3 contains 13 residues. The germline V gene encodes CDR1 SGHRS and CDR2 YFSETQ. Trimming removed 3 bases from V and 5 bases from J, with 10 bases in between. Here the CDR3 reads CASSSNRVDTQYF. CDR3 coding DNA: TGCGCCAGCAGCTCAAACAGGGTAGATACGCAGTATTTT.

V and J are TRBV5-1 and TRBJ1-4, with D tentatively TRBD1 (5 bases). The CDR3 loop spans 14 amino acids. V shed 1 base and J shed 8 bases, with 12 bases lying between them. Germline V gene sequence: CDR1 SGHRS, CDR2 YFSETQ. Here the CDR3 reads CASSLSGAGEKLFF. The DNA for the CDR3 is TGCGCCAGCAGCTTGTCCGGGGCGGGAGAAAAACTGTTTTTT.

The V call is TRBV4-1, the J call TRBJ2-7; 7 bases agree with TRBD1. J was trimmed by 2 bases and V by 4 bases; bases with no gene match: 5. There are 14 residues in the CDR3. Per germline, CDR1 MGHRA and CDR2 YSYEKL. DNA for the CDR3: TGCGCCAGCAGCCGGGACAGTGGGACCTACGAGCAGTACTTC. Amino acids: CASSRDSGTYEQYF.

The chain couples TRBV3-1 (or the pseudogene TRBV3-2) to TRBJ2-3; 9 bases line up with TRBD2. Germline V gives CDR1 LGHDT, CDR2 YNNKEL (reference sequence). CDR3 length equals 16 residues. Trimming at V came to 4 bases and at J to 5 bases, leaving 10 bases not matched to a gene. The CDR3 region is CASSRFLAGQGDTQYF. Here the CDR3 DNA reads TGTGCCAGCAGCCGCTTTCTAGCGGGGCAGGGAGATACGCAGTATTTT.

In nucleotides, the CDR3 is TGCGCCAGCAGCCCCCGGGACAGTAATGAAAAACTGTTTTTT. It translates to CASSPRDSNEKLFF. V and J are TRBV5-1 and TRBJ1-4; 7 bases fit TRBD1. This CDR3 has 14 amino acids. The ends lost 4 bases at V and 4 bases at J; junction bases unmatched: 4. Germline V gives CDR1 SGHRS, CDR2 YFSETQ.

The rearrangement joins TRBV18 to TRBJ1-2; 9 bases line up with TRBD1. V lost 2 bases and J lost 13; bases outside the gene matches: 20. Per the germline V gene, CDR1 is KGHSH and CDR2 is LQKENI. The CDR3 has 17 residues. This chain's CDR3 is CASSPKEKSGQGMSCTF. CDR3 nucleotide sequence: TGTGCCAGCTCACCAAAGGAGAAGTCGGGACAGGGAATGTCTTGCACCTTC.

This clone appeared once. The rearrangement links TRBV5-1 to TRBJ2-3, with 9 bases lining up with TRBD1. This CDR3 comprises 15 residues. CDR1 and CDR2 (germline): SGHRS, YFSETQ. The V and J ends lost 0 bases and 3 bases, in that order; junction bases with no gene match: 2. CDR3: CASSLGDRVTDTQYF. The CDR3 nucleotides are TGCGCCAGCAGCTTGGGGGACAGGGTTACAGATACGCAGTATTTT.